The 8 T cell receptor beta chains below come from one sample, sequenced in a study of T cell repertoires in cytomegalovirus infection. TCRdb ran MiXCR on the reads and lists one entry per CDR3 protein. This table has 650,000 to 900,000 distinct CDR3 sequences, around a third appearing once. Their recognized antigens are unknown. The material sequenced was cultured CD8+ T cells from PBMCs, taken from culture after CMV antigen stimulation. The receptors here all came from a human donor in good health (CMV status not recorded). Some clones in this sample may be carry-over from other donors' samples.

This clonotype was detected ten times or more. The V gene is TRBV7-8, the J gene TRBJ1-2; a weak D match, TRBD1 (5 bases). Trimming cost V 5 bases and J 7 bases, with 17 bases left between them. In germline, CDR1 is SGHVS, CDR2 FQNEAQ. The CDR3 is 14 amino acids. The CDR3 nucleotides read TGTGCCAGCAGCCTCGGGGGGGGAAGCGGTGGCTACACCTTC. It is translated as CASSLGGGSGGYTF.

The genes are TRBV24-1 and TRBJ2-5; D is undetermined. V dropped 0 bases and J dropped 5 bases, with 9 bases sitting between them. This CDR3 region has 14 residues. Germline lookup yields CDR1 KGHDR and CDR2 SFDVKD. The chain's CDR3 is CATSDLRDNETQYF. The CDR3 region has the DNA TGTGCCACCAGTGATTTGCGAGACAACGAGACCCAGTACTTC.

The rearrangement uses TRBV6-5 and TRBJ1-5; the match to TRBD1 covers 7 bases. This CDR3 is 15 amino acids long. J was trimmed by 0 bases and V by 4 bases; bases with no gene match: 3. The V gene's germline CDR1 is MNHEY and CDR2 SVGAGI. The CDR3: CASSSRDSSNQPQHF. CDR3 sequence (DNA): TGTGCCAGCAGTTCCCGGGACAGTAGCAATCAGCCCCAGCATTTT.

This clonotype appeared a few times. The chain has TRBV7-9 and TRBJ1-1; D may be TRBD1 (5 bases). This CDR3 has 12 residues. V lost 4 bases, J lost 13 bases, and 16 bases lay in between. Germline V CDR1 and CDR2: SEHNR, FQNEAQ (reference sequence). This CDR3 is CASSYDTPGGFF. The CDR3 coding sequence is TGTGCCAGCAGCTATGACACTCCCGGGGGTTTCTTT.

This clonotype showed up just once. The chain has TRBV2 and TRBJ1-2; TRBD1 matches at 8 bases. The CDR3 covers 15 residues. Germline values: CDR1 SNHLY, CDR2 FYNNEI. The V segment lost 10 bases and the J segment 5 bases; nucleotides outside the gene matches: 15. CDR3 loop: CANTPGTGMPYGYTF. CDR3 bases: TGTGCCAACACACCCGGGACAGGAATGCCTTATGGCTACACCTTC.

This clonotype came up a few times. J is TRBJ2-2 and V is TRBV7-8; TRBD1 is a possible D gene (5 bases). The length of the CDR3 is 12 residues. Germline loops: CDR1 SGHVS, CDR2 FQNEAQ. Trimming took off 4 bases at V and 8 bases at J, with 8 bases between the two ends. The CDR3 reads CASSSKGGELFF. In DNA, the CDR3 is TGTGCCAGCAGCTCAAAGGGGGGGGAGCTGTTTTTT.

In DNA form, the CDR3 reads TGTGCCAGCAGTCGGAGACTAGCGGGGGCCTCCACAGAGCAGTACTTC. Its translation: CASSRRLAGASTEQYF. V usage is TRBV3-1 and J usage is TRBJ2-7, with TRBD2 matching 12 bases. The CDR3 spans 16 residues. CDR1 is LGHDT and CDR2 is YNNKEL in the germline V gene (reference sequence). V trimming: 6 bases; J trimming: 7 bases; junction bases outside the gene matches: 13.

The genes are TRBV4-1 and TRBJ1-1; the match to TRBD1 covers 8 bases. CDR1 is MGHRA, CDR2 YSYEKL, per germline. The CDR3 runs 15 residues. Trimming cost V 0 bases and J 4 bases; bases outside gene matches: 4. The CDR3 here is CASSQEVTGGTEAFF. The CDR3 nucleotides are TGCGCCAGCAGCCAAGAAGTAACAGGGGGCACTGAAGCTTTCTTT.